These T cell receptor beta chains were read from a single sample in a study of cytomegalovirus exposure and HLA in healthy donors. The assay was immunoSEQ multiplex PCR, and TCRdb's table has in-frame clones only and misses some. Recorded here are around 130,000 clones; the top ten clones represent roughly 2%. The source material was PBMCs. Receptors were obtained from a woman aged 60-75 years in good health and CMV-seronegative. Both conserved end residues are part of each CDR3. A D gene is named only where the DNA matches it firmly.

V	J	D	CDR3
TRBV28	TRBJ2-7	NA	CASSSPGLYEQYF
TRBV7-9	TRBJ1-2	NA	CASSPDSLYGYTF
TRBV7-9	TRBJ2-2	TRBD2	CASSSGLAGDTGELFF
TRBV7-9	TRBJ1-3	NA	CASSYAKGLHGNTIYF
TRBV30	TRBJ1-5	NA	CAWSTGLPNQPQHF
TRBV19	TRBJ1-6	NA	CASSTTGPGSPLHF
TRBV28	TRBJ1-4	NA	CASSILREKLFF
TRBV27	TRBJ2-7	NA	CASILGREQYF
TRBV2	TRBJ1-1	NA	CASSLGQLNTEAFF
TRBV7-8	TRBJ2-5	TRBD1	CASSKGTGAYQETQYF
TRBV4-2	TRBJ2-1	NA	CASSQYVNEQFF
TRBV5-5	TRBJ2-3	TRBD2	CASNVLAGGLTDTQYF
TRBV28	TRBJ1-5	TRBD1	CASSPGTGGQPQHF
TRBV15	TRBJ2-5	TRBD1	CATSYGTAARETQYF
TRBV7-4	TRBJ2-3	TRBD1	CASRRGDRGPTDTQYF
TRBV2	TRBJ2-3	TRBD1	CASSLRDRGTDTQYF
TRBV4-1	TRBJ2-1	NA	CASSLSGAGYNEQFF
TRBV10-1	TRBJ2-2	TRBD2	CASRSGSNTGELFF